These T cell receptor beta chains were read from a single sample in a study of blood T cell repertoires in COVID-19. Clones were read by immunoSEQ multiplex PCR, and TCRdb kept only the in-frame ones, dropping some. In the table there are roughly 200,000 clones, approximately 87% of which are singletons. The sequenced material came from peripheral blood. The origin of the receptors is a woman aged 18-30 years who had recovered from COVID-19. Each CDR3 is given with its conserved first and last residue. D genes are given only for firm matches. Not every row has a clone size; where given, it reads once, few, many or a size class.

clone_size	d_call	v_call	j_call	cdr3_nt	cdr3_aa
-	TRBD1	TRBV30	TRBJ2-6	TGTGCCTTACCACAGGGGGCGCTTCCTGGGGCCAACGTCCTGACTTTC	CALPQGALPGANVLTF
-	TRBD1	TRBV20-1	TRBJ2-4	TGCAGTGCTAGTAATTTGGGACAGGGAAACATTCAGTACTTC	CSASNLGQGNIQYF
once	TRBD1	TRBV7-9	TRBJ2-7	TGTGCCAGCAGCCCACGAGCCTACCGGGACAGGGACTACGAGCAGTACTTC	CASSPRAYRDRDYEQYF
-	-	TRBV12-3/TRBV12-4	TRBJ1-1	TGTGCCAGCAGTTTTAGCGTCGGGGGGGGTTTCTTT	CASSFSVGGGFF
few	-	TRBV2	TRBJ1-2	TGTGCCAGCCGTATCCTAGCTGAGGGCTACACCTTC	CASRILAEGYTF
-	-	TRBV7-6	TRBJ1-6	TGTGCCAGCAGCTGGGATGCAGGGGCTAATTCACCCCTCCACTTT	CASSWDAGANSPLHF
-	TRBD1	TRBV9	TRBJ2-7	TGTGCCAGCAGCGTAGGGGACAGGGTCACCTACGAGCAGTACTTC	CASSVGDRVTYEQYF
once	-	TRBV18	TRBJ2-5	TGTGCCAGCTCACCGCTCCCCCACAGTCCGTACCAAGAGACCCAGTACTTC	CASSPLPHSPYQETQYF
-	-	TRBV11-1	TRBJ2-6	TGTGCCAGCAGCTTAGACGAGGTTGGGGCCAACGTCCTGACTTTC	CASSLDEVGANVLTF
-	TRBD2	TRBV9	TRBJ2-3	TGTGCCAGCAGCGTAGTCGGACTAGCGGATACGCAGTATTTT	CASSVVGLADTQYF
-	TRBD1	TRBV29-1	TRBJ1-3	TGCAGCGTTGAAGAAGGGGACAGGGGCCGAAACACCATATATTTT	CSVEEGDRGRNTIYF
-	TRBD2	TRBV5-5	TRBJ2-3	TGTGCCAGCAGGTTAGCGGGGTACACAGATACGCAGTATTTT	CASRLAGYTDTQYF
once	-	TRBV6-5	TRBJ1-2	TGTGCCACCCTAAGTGGTGGAGGCAACTATGGCTACACCTTC	CATLSGGGNYGYTF
-	TRBD2	TRBV9	TRBJ2-1	TGTGCCAGCAGCGTCAGCGGGGGGGCCCACAATGAGCAGTTCTTC	CASSVSGGAHNEQFF
-	TRBD2	TRBV7-3	TRBJ2-1	TGTGCCAGCAGCCGAAATAGCGGGGGAGAGGGGAATGAGCAGTTCTTC	CASSRNSGGEGNEQFF
-	-	TRBV29-1	TRBJ1-3	TGCAGCGTTCCGTTCAGGGGACCTTCTGGAAACACCATATATTTT	CSVPFRGPSGNTIYF
once	TRBD1	TRBV3-1/TRBV3-2	TRBJ1-5	TGTGCCAGCAGCCGGGGACAGGGGGCCTTTCAGCCCCAGCATTTT	CASSRGQGAFQPQHF
-	-	TRBV19	TRBJ1-6	TGTGCCAGTAGTATAAAGCAGGGGTTAGGTTCACCCCTCCACTTT	CASSIKQGLGSPLHF
-	-	TRBV24-1	TRBJ2-5	TGTGCCACCAGTGATCCGGGGTTAAAAGAGACCCAGTACTTC	CATSDPGLKETQYF
once	TRBD1	TRBV9	TRBJ2-3	TGTGCCAGCGGAAGTAGGACAGGACAACGAGCAGATACGCAGTATTTT	CASGSRTGQRADTQYF
-	-	TRBV11-2	TRBJ2-7	TGTGCCAGCAGCTTCTGGGGCGCCTACGAGCAGTACTTC	CASSFWGAYEQYF
-	-	TRBV7-9	TRBJ2-5	TGTGCCAGCAGCTTGAGTGAACAAGAGACCCAGTACTTC	CASSLSEQETQYF
-	-	TRBV9	TRBJ2-2	TGTGCCAGCAGCGTAGAGGGATGGACAGAGAACACCGGGGAGCTGTTTTTT	CASSVEGWTENTGELFF
-	-	TRBV11-2	TRBJ2-5	TGTGCCAGCAGCTTAGGTCTAGGAGAGACCCAGTACTTC	CASSLGLGETQYF
-	-	TRBV12-3/TRBV12-4	TRBJ1-2	TGTGCCAGCACCATGGGGGGGCGCTATGGCTACACCTTC	CASTMGGRYGYTF
few	TRBD1	TRBV25-1	TRBJ1-2	TGTGCCAGCAGTGAACGCCTTAGGGACAGCCGCCACTTC	CASSERLRDSRHF
-	TRBD1	TRBV4-2	TRBJ2-7	TGTGCCAGCAGCCTCGGAATTCGGACAGGGGACGAGCAGTACTTC	CASSLGIRTGDEQYF